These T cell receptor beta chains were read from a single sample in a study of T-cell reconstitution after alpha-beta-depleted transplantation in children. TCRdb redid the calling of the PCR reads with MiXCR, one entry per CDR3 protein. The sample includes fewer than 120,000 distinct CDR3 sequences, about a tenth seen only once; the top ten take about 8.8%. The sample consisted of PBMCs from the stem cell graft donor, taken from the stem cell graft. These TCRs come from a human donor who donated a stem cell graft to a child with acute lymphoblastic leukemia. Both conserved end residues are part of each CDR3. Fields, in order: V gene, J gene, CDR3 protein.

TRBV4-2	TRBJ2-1	CASSQVRTENEQFF
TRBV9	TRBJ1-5	CASSGGTIDQPQHF
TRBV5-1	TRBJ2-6	CASSLEGLPGSGANVLTF
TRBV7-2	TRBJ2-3	CASSLKRRGGLDTQYF
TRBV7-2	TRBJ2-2	CASSLAGPNTGELFF
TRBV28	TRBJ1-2	CASSPRTGLYGYTF
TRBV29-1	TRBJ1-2	CSVRQGESYGYTF
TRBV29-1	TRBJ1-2	CSVAGGQGRGYGYTF
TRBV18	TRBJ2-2	CASSPPGTRSTGELFF
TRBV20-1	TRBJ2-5	CSARDQRGPYQETQYF
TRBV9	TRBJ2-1	CASSASGGPNNEQFF
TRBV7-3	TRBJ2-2	CASSFSGAGELFF
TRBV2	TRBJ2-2	CASRSPSGINTGELFF
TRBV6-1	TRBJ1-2	CASTAATLGTASGYTF
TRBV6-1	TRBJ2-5	CASSPEGIYGPETQYF
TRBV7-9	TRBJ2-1	CASSSAGQGRQFF
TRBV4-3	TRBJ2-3	CASSQEGSGRETAADTQYF
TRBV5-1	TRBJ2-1	CASSLGVLREQFF
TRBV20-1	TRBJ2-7	CSARDLGYRVYEQYF
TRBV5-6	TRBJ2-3	CASSLAGTYTDTQYF
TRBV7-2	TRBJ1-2	CASRPGDRPHYGYTF
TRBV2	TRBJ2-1	CASKSKGYSYNEQFF